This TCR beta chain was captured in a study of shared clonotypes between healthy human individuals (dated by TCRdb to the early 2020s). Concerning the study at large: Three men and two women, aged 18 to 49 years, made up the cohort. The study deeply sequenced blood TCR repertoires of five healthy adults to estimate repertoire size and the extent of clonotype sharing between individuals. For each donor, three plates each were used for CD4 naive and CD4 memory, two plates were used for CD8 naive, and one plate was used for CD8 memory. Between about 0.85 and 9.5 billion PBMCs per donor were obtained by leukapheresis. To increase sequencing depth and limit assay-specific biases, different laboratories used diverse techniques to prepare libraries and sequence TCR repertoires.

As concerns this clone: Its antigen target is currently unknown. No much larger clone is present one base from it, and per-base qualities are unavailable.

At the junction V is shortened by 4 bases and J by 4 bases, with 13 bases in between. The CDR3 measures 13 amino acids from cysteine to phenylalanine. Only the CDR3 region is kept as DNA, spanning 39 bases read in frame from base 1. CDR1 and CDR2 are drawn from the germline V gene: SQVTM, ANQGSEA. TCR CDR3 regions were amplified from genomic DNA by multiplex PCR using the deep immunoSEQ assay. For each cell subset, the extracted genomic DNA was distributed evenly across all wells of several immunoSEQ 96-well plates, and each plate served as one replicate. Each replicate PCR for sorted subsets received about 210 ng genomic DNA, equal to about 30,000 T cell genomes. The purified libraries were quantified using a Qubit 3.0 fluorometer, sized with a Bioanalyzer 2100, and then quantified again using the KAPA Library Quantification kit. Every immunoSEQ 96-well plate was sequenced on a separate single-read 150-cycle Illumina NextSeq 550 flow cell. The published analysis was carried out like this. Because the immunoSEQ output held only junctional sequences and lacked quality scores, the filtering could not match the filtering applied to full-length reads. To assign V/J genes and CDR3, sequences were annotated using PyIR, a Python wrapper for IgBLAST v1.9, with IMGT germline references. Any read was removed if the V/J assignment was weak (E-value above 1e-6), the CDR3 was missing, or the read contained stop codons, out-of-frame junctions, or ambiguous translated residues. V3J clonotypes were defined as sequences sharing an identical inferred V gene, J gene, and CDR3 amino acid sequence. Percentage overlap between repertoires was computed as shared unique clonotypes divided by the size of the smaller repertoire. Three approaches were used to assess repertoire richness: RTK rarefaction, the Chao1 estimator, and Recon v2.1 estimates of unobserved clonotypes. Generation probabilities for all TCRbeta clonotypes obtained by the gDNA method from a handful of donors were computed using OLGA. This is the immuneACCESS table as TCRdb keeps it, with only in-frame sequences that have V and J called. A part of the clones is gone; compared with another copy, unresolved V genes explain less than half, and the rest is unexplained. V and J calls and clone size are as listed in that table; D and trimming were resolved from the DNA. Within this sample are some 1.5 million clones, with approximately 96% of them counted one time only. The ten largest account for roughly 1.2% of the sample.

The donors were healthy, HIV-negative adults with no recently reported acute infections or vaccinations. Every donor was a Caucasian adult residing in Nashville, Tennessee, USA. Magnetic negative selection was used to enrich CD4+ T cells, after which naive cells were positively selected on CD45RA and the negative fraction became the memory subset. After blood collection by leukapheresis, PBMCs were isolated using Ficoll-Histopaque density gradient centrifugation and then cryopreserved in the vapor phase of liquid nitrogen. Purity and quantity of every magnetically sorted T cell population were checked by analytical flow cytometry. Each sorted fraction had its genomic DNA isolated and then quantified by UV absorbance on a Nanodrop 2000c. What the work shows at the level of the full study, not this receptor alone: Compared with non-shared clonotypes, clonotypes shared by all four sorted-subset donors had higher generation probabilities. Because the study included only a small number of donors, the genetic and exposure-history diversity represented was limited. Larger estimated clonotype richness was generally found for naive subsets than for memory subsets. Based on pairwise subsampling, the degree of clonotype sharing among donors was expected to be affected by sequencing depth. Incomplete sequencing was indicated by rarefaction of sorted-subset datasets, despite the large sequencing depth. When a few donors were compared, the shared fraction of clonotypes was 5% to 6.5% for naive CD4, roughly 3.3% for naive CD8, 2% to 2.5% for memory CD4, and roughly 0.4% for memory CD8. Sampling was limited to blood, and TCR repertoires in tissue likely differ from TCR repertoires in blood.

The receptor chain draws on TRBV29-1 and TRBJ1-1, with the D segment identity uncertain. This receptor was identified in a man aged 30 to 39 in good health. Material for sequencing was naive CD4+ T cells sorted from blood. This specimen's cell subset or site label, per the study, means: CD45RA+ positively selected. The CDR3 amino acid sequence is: CSVVKKWGTEAFF. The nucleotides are TGCAGCGTTGTAAAAAAATGGGGCACTGAAGCTTTCTTT. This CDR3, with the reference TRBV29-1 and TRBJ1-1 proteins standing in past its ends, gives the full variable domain SAVISQKPSRDICQRGTSLTIQCQVDSQVTMMFWYRQQPGQSLTLIATANQGSEATYESGFVIDKFPISRPNLTFSTLTVSNMSPEDSSIYLCSVVKKWGTEAFFGQGTRLTVV.